A selection of T cell receptor beta chains follows, all from one sample in a study of early T cells in non-severe SARS-CoV-2 infection. TCRdb reprocessed the 5' RACE reads via MiXCR and lists one record per CDR3 protein. This sample has about 71,000 distinct CDR3 sequences, with about 15% found just once. The material sequenced was whole blood, taken at baseline. The receptors come from an adult who was a healthcare worker with PCR-confirmed SARS-CoV-2 infection or an uninfected control (not recorded which). The conserved cysteine and the conserved F or W are not part of the CDR3 here. Some rows mark clone size as missing; the rest say once, few, many or name a class of expanded clone.

clone size: NA
V gene: TRBV4-1
CDR3 length: 14
CDR3 protein: ASSPGQHMMYNEQF

clone size: NA
V gene: TRBV20-1
CDR3 length: 11
CDR3 protein: SARVNSGGAYT

clone size: NA
V gene: TRBV29-1
CDR3 length: 9
CDR3 protein: SVAPGFEQF

clone size: few
V gene: TRBV7-9
CDR3 length: 13
CDR3 protein: ASSSTEGGNQPQH

clone size: few
V gene: TRBV30
CDR3 length: 15
CDR3 protein: AWSVRIIQGTNTEAF

clone size: NA
V gene: TRBV15
CDR3 length: 13
CDR3 protein: ATSRDSQGEKGYT

clone size: many
V gene: TRBV27
CDR3 length: 12
CDR3 protein: ASSPHGYENTIY

clone size: few
V gene: TRBV27
CDR3 length: 14
CDR3 protein: ASSLSGGGSYNEQF

clone size: NA
V gene: TRBV20-1
CDR3 length: 12
CDR3 protein: SASYSSGEKTQY

clone size: NA
V gene: TRBV27
CDR3 length: 12
CDR3 protein: ASSPGFSTDTQY

clone size: NA
V gene: TRBV18
CDR3 length: 14
CDR3 protein: ASPPPGHLSYNEQF

clone size: once
V gene: TRBV30
CDR3 length: 13
CDR3 protein: AWIYEKVANYGYT

clone size: few
V gene: TRBV7-2
CDR3 length: 13
CDR3 protein: ASSLGLARRGELF

clone size: many
V gene: TRBV12-3/TRBV12-4
CDR3 length: 14
CDR3 protein: ASSGSPTGVSYEQY

clone size: many
V gene: TRBV5-4
CDR3 length: 12
CDR3 protein: ASSFGHRNYGYT

clone size: many
V gene: TRBV10-3
CDR3 length: 14
CDR3 protein: AISENPTSGRQTQY

clone size: NA
V gene: TRBV7-9
CDR3 length: 11
CDR3 protein: ASSYDREETQY

clone size: once
V gene: TRBV5-1
CDR3 length: 11
CDR3 protein: ASSLEAQSGYT

clone size: NA
V gene: TRBV4-1
CDR3 length: 14
CDR3 protein: ASSQRSRVSTDTQY

clone size: many
V gene: TRBV12-3/TRBV12-4
CDR3 length: 13
CDR3 protein: ASSPQTGMDQPQH

clone size: many
V gene: TRBV27
CDR3 length: 12
CDR3 protein: ASSLSGLQYEQY

clone size: few
V gene: TRBV7-8
CDR3 length: 16
CDR3 protein: ASSLGIILAGGYNEQF

clone size: few
V gene: TRBV29-1
CDR3 length: 7
CDR3 protein: SEGDGYT

clone size: many
V gene: TRBV3-1
CDR3 length: 13
CDR3 protein: ASSLQGKVEWTQY

clone size: NA
V gene: TRBV3-1
CDR3 length: 13
CDR3 protein: ASSQDPATQETQY

clone size: many
V gene: TRBV20-1
CDR3 length: 12
CDR3 protein: SARRGQGTGEQF

clone size: few
V gene: TRBV18
CDR3 length: 12
CDR3 protein: ASSPPTGNHEQF

clone size: many
V gene: TRBV27
CDR3 length: 12
CDR3 protein: ASSLSAPEETQY

clone size: NA
V gene: TRBV19
CDR3 length: 15
CDR3 protein: ASSITASASSYNEQF

clone size: few
V gene: TRBV7-3
CDR3 length: 14
CDR3 protein: ASSLGTSVPQETQY

clone size: few
V gene: TRBV7-2
CDR3 length: 15
CDR3 protein: ASSSPHLAGGPYEQY

clone size: few
V gene: TRBV6-1
CDR3 length: 14
CDR3 protein: ASTGQGLSNTGELF

clone size: few
V gene: TRBV28
CDR3 length: 12
CDR3 protein: ASKSDGFYNEQF

clone size: NA
V gene: TRBV2
CDR3 length: 10
CDR3 protein: ASSENRETQY

clone size: many
V gene: TRBV28
CDR3 length: 10
CDR3 protein: ATGSQVYEQY

clone size: few
V gene: TRBV2
CDR3 length: 11
CDR3 protein: ASNVAGQETQY

clone size: NA
V gene: TRBV20-1
CDR3 length: 11
CDR3 protein: SAREDMNTEAF

clone size: NA
V gene: TRBV3-1
CDR3 length: 15
CDR3 protein: ASSQDGRTATQETQY

clone size: NA
V gene: TRBV2
CDR3 length: 12
CDR3 protein: ASSDTTSYNEQF

clone size: few
V gene: TRBV20-1
CDR3 length: 12
CDR3 protein: SARQGQPPYGYT

clone size: NA
V gene: TRBV5-4
CDR3 length: 13
CDR3 protein: ASSLTAGGSDTQY

clone size: many
V gene: TRBV29-1
CDR3 length: 10
CDR3 protein: SVVGGYNEQY

clone size: many
V gene: TRBV6-5
CDR3 length: 13
CDR3 protein: ASSPLPQGRSPLH

clone size: few
V gene: TRBV5-1
CDR3 length: 13
CDR3 protein: ASSSVTGINYGYT

clone size: NA
V gene: TRBV12-3/TRBV12-4
CDR3 length: 12
CDR3 protein: ASSLGTETGGYT

clone size: few
V gene: TRBV6-5
CDR3 length: 12
CDR3 protein: ASSLGGGSREAF

clone size: NA
V gene: TRBV5-6
CDR3 length: 13
CDR3 protein: ASSLGGLAAYEQY

clone size: NA
V gene: TRBV5-1
CDR3 length: 14
CDR3 protein: ASSLASGRGFYEQY